This entry describes one T cell receptor (beta chain). Its antigen remains unidentified. Sorted subsets were amplified in replicate PCRs using 200 to 250 ng DNA, about 30,000 T cell genomes. In the authors' workflow: ImmunoSEQ gave junction-only sequences without quality scores, so filtering differed. Some clones are missing from TCRdb's copy, which holds only in-frame ones; the method was immunoSEQ multiplex PCR. V and J calls and clone size come straight from that table; D and trimming were deduced from the DNA. The sample contains around 320,000 clones, around nine tenths of which appear only once. The sample comes from a study of shared clonotypes between healthy human individuals. Whole-study findings and limits: Among donors, clonotype sharing was expected to be affected by sequencing depth.

The germline V gene encodes CDR1 SGHRS and CDR2 YFSETQ. Trimming pared 3 bases from V and 3 bases from J, leaving 7 bases between. The CDR3 has 12 amino acids. CD8 memory merged CD45RO+ with CCR7-negative CD45RA+ TemRA cells. The chain recombines TRBV5-1 with TRBJ2-7; no definite D call. This receptor was taken from a young man in good health. What was sequenced was memory CD8+ T cells sorted from blood. Subset denoted: CD45RO+ cells pooled with CCR7-negative TemRA cells. The CDR3 DNA reads as TGCGCCAGCAGCTCCCGTGGCTACGAGCAGTACTTC. Its translation: CASSSRGYEQYF.